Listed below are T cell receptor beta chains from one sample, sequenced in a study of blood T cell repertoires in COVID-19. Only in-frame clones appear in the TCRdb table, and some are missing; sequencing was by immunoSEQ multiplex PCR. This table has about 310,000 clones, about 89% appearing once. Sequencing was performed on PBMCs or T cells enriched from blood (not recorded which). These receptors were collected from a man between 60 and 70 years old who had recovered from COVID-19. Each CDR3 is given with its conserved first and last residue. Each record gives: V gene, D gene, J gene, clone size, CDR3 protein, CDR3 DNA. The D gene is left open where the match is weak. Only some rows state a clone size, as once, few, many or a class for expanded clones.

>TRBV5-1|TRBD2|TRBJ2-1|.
CASSLPSGGYNEQFF
TGCGCCAGCAGCTTACCCAGCGGGGGATACAATGAGCAGTTCTTC
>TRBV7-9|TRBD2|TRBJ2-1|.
CASSRGLAGGGDEQFF
TGTGCCAGCAGCAGGGGACTAGCGGGAGGGGGTGATGAGCAGTTCTTC
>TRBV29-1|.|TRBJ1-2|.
CSVGIGRNGYTF
TGCAGCGTTGGTATAGGGAGAAATGGCTACACCTTC
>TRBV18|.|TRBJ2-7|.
CASSPTTLGPYEQYF
TGTGCCAGCTCACCGACAACTCTCGGCCCCTACGAGCAGTACTTC
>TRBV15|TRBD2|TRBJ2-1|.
CATSRVPSGRWFDEQFF
TGTGCCACCAGCAGAGTCCCTAGCGGGAGGTGGTTTGATGAGCAGTTCTTC
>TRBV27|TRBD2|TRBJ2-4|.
CASSSRRGGLAKNIQYF
TGTGCCAGCAGTTCCCGCCGCGGGGGTCTAGCCAAAAACATTCAGTACTTC
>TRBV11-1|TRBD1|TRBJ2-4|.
CASSSGGNIQYF
TGTGCCAGCAGCTCAGGGGGAAACATTCAGTACTTC
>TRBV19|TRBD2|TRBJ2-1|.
CASSWGLAGGNEQFF
TGTGCCAGTAGTTGGGGACTAGCGGGGGGAAATGAGCAGTTCTTC
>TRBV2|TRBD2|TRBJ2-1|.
CASSEGGLDNEQFF
TGTGCCAGCAGTGAAGGGGGACTAGACAATGAGCAGTTCTTC
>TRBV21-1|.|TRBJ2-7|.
CASSEASGDLYEQYF
TGTGCCAGCAGCGAAGCTAGCGGGGACCTTTACGAGCAGTACTTC
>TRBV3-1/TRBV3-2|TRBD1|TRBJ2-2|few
CASSPLGQGYTGELFF
TGTGCCAGCAGCCCCTTGGGACAGGGGTACACCGGGGAGCTGTTTTTT
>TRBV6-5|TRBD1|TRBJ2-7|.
CASSYSAGGSSYEQYF
TGTGCCAGCAGTTACTCCGCAGGGGGCAGCTCCTACGAGCAGTACTTC
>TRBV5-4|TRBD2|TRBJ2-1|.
CASSPGTSDEQFF
TGTGCCAGCAGCCCCGGGACTAGCGATGAGCAGTTCTTC
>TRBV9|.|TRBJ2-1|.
CASSATGTYIYNEQFF
TGTGCCAGCAGTGCAACCGGGACTTATATCTACAATGAGCAGTTCTTC
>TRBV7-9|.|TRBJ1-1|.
CASSVQRENTEAFF
TGTGCCAGCAGCGTACAGAGAGAGAACACTGAAGCTTTCTTT
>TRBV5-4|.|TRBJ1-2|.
CASSKGGTEGTPTF
TGTGCCAGCAGTAAGGGGGGGACGGAGGGGACCCCCACCTTC
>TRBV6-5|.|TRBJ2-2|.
CASRKTENTGELFF
TGTGCCAGCAGAAAGACAGAGAACACCGGGGAGCTGTTTTTT
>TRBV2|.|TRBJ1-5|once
CASSDTGGSQPQHF
TGTGCCAGCAGTGACACGGGGGGTAGTCAGCCCCAGCATTTT
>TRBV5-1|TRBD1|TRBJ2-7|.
CASSSRGQTPTYEQYF
TGCGCCAGCAGCTCTAGGGGACAGACCCCAACCTACGAGCAGTACTTC
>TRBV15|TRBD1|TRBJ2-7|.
CATSVDRGASYEQYF
TGTGCCACCAGCGTCGACAGGGGCGCTTCCTACGAGCAGTACTTC
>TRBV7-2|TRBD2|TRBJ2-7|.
CASSSRTASGSDYEQYF
TGTGCCAGCAGCTCCCGGACAGCTAGCGGGTCTGACTACGAGCAGTACTTC
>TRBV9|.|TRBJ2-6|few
CASSVGAAGANVLTF
TGTGCCAGCAGCGTTGGCGCGGCTGGGGCCAACGTCCTGACTTTC
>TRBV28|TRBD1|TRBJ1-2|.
CASSLGVTGVSAGDYGYTF
TGTGCCAGCAGTTTAGGAGTGACAGGGGTCAGCGCGGGGGACTATGGCTACACCTTC
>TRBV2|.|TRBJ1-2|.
CASSEGGREGGYTF
TGTGCCAGCAGTGAAGGGGGCAGGGAGGGTGGCTACACCTTC
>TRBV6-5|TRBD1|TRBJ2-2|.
CASSWDRVSGELFF
TGTGCCAGCAGTTGGGACAGGGTCTCCGGGGAGCTGTTTTTT
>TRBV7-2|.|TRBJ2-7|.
CASSLRDTDEQYF
TGTGCCAGCAGCTTAAGGGACACCGACGAGCAGTACTTC
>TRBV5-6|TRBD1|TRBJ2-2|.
CASSFFGQAGSTGELFF
TGTGCCAGCAGCTTTTTCGGACAGGCAGGATCCACCGGGGAGCTGTTTTTT
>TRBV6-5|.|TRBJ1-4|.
CASSTTITNEKLFF
TGTGCCAGCAGTACGACTATTACTAATGAAAAACTGTTTTTT
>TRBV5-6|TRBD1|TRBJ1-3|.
CASSSDRETGNTIYF
TGTGCCAGCAGCTCCGACAGGGAAACTGGAAACACCATATATTTT
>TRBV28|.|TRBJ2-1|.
CASSLNAMAGYNEQFF
TGTGCCAGCAGTTTAAATGCAATGGCGGGGTACAATGAGCAGTTCTTC
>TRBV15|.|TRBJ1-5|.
CATSRGSSIGNQPQHF
TGTGCCACCAGCAGAGGTTCATCGATCGGGAACCAGCCCCAGCATTTT
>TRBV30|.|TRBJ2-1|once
CAWDSGAAYNEQFF
TGTGCCTGGGACAGTGGCGCCGCCTACAATGAGCAGTTCTTC
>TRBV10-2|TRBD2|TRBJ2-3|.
CASGGPGTRQYF
TGCGCCAGCGGGGGACCCGGGACTAGGCAGTATTTT
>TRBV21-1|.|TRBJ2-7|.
CASSRRDGRNEQYF
TGTGCCAGCAGCAGGCGGGATGGACGGAACGAGCAGTACTTC
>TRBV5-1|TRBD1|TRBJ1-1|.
CASSKQGSNTEAFF
TGCGCCAGCAGCAAACAGGGGTCTAACACTGAAGCTTTCTTT
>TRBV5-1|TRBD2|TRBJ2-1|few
CASSDGLAREQFF
TGCGCCAGCAGCGATGGACTAGCGCGGGAGCAGTTCTTC
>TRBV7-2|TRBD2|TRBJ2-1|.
CASSPGQRGNNEQFF
TGTGCCAGCAGCCCCGGCCAGCGGGGGAACAATGAGCAGTTCTTC
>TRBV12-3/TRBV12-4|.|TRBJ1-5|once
CASSGAYQPQHF
TGTGCCAGCTCTGGGGCCTATCAGCCCCAGCATTTT
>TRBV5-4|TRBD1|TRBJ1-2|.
CASRYDRGGGYTF
TGTGCCAGCAGATATGACAGGGGAGGTGGCTACACCTTC
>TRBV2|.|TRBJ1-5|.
CASSTQMVDTASNQPQHF
TGTGCCAGCAGCACTCAAATGGTCGACACAGCTAGCAATCAGCCCCAGCATTTT
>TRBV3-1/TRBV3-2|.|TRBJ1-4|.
CASSQDLIVPGEKLFF
TGTGCCAGCAGCCAAGATCTGATTGTGCCAGGTGAAAAACTGTTTTTT
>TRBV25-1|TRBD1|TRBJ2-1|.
CASSESPGQGGDEQFF
TGTGCCAGCAGTGAATCCCCGGGACAGGGGGGAGATGAGCAGTTCTTC
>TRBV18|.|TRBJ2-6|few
CASSPIGAGANVLTF
TGTGCCAGCTCACCAATAGGGGCTGGGGCCAACGTCCTGACTTTC
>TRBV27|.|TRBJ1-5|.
CASNPAGIRSNQPQHF
TGTGCCAGCAACCCGGCGGGGATCAGAAGCAATCAGCCCCAGCATTTT
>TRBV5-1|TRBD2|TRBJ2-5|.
CASAGGRRETQYF
TGCGCCAGCGCGGGGGGGCGACGGGAGACCCAGTACTTC
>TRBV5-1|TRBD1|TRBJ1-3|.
CASSLGGTGSGNTIYF
TGCGCCAGCAGCTTAGGAGGGACAGGGAGTGGAAACACCATATATTTT
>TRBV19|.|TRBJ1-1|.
CASGRGGGTEAFF
TGTGCCAGCGGGCGGGGAGGAGGAACTGAAGCTTTCTTT
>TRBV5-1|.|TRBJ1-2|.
CASSPVGSYGYTF
TGCGCCAGCAGCCCGGTGGGGAGCTATGGCTACACCTTC
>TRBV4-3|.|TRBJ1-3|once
CASSQEKTGYSGNTIYF
TGCGCCAGCAGCCAAGAAAAAACAGGCTACTCTGGAAACACCATATATTTT
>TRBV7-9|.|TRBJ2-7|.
CASGRGYEQYF
TGTGCCAGCGGGAGAGGGTACGAGCAGTACTTC
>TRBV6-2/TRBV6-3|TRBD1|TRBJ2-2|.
CASSYLLRDRLNTGELFF
TGTGCCAGCAGTTACTTACTCCGGGACAGATTGAACACCGGGGAGCTGTTTTTT